The rows below give T cell receptor beta chains drawn from one sample of a study of blood T cell repertoires in COVID-19. TCRdb's table, derived via immunoSEQ multiplex PCR, lists solely in-frame clones and lacks some. The sample contains roughly 200,000 clones, roughly four fifths of which appear only once. The source material was peripheral blood. These receptors came from a man between 50 and 59 years old with active or convalescent COVID-19. The CDR3 runs from the conserved cysteine through the conserved F or W. The D gene is left open where the match is weak. The listing skips clone size in some rows; elsewhere it reads once, few, many or a size class.

TRBJ2-7 17 NA NA TRBV28 TGTGCCAGCAGTGCCCCTTCAAGGGGGGGTGAAATCTACGAGCAGTACTTC CASSAPSRGGEIYEQYF
TRBJ1-3 18 NA NA TRBV18 TGTGCCAGCTCACTTACTGGCCTTAACAGGGCTCATGGAAACACCATATATTTT CASSLTGLNRAHGNTIYF
TRBJ1-1 15 NA TRBD1 TRBV2 TGTGCCAGCAGCTTGGACAGGGAATTTATAACTGAAGCTTTCTTT CASSLDREFITEAFF
TRBJ1-5 14 NA TRBD1 TRBV7-2 TGTGCCAGCAGCTTCGGGACAGGGGGTCAGCCCCAGCATTTT CASSFGTGGQPQHF
TRBJ2-5 15 once NA TRBV9 TGTGCCAGCAGCCCCCGATTGAGTCCCCAAGAGACCCAGTACTTC CASSPRLSPQETQYF
TRBJ1-5 13 NA NA TRBV30 TGTGCCGCTCAGGGATATAGCAATCAGCCCCAGCATTTT CAAQGYSNQPQHF
TRBJ2-1 13 NA TRBD1 TRBV6-6 TGTGCCAGCAGTACGTCAGGGGGTGGTGAGCAGTTCTTC CASSTSGGGEQFF
TRBJ1-3 17 NA NA TRBV15 TGTGCCACCAGCAGATCAGGCGGGGGAGTCTCTGGAAACACCATATATTTT CATSRSGGGVSGNTIYF
TRBJ1-6 18 NA NA TRBV27 TGTGCCAGCAGTTACCGACAGGTTTTAGGTGGGGATAATTCACCCCTCCACTTT CASSYRQVLGGDNSPLHF
TRBJ1-3 18 NA NA TRBV3-1/TRBV3-2 TGTGCCAGCAGCCAAGAGTTGTGGAGCCCGGACTCTGGAAACACCATATATTTT CASSQELWSPDSGNTIYF
TRBJ2-4 14 NA TRBD2 TRBV2 TGTGCCAGCAGTGAAGGCGGGGGATGGGACATTCAGTACTTC CASSEGGGWDIQYF
TRBJ2-4 17 few TRBD2 TRBV4-2 TGTGCCAGCAGCCAAGGGCCCCGGGGGGGTTCCAAAAACATTCAGTACTTC CASSQGPRGGSKNIQYF
TRBJ2-7 16 NA NA TRBV4-1 TGCGCCAGCAGCCAAGATATCAGGGAGGTCGATTACGAGCAGTACTTC CASSQDIREVDYEQYF
TRBJ1-5 16 NA NA TRBV21-1 TGTGCCAGCAGCAAAGGAGCAGGCGTAATCAATCAGCCCCAGCATTTT CASSKGAGVINQPQHF
TRBJ2-1 16 NA NA TRBV6-6 TGTGCCAGCAGTTACGGGGCTGCCCTCTCTACCGATGAGCAGTTCTTC CASSYGAALSTDEQFF
TRBJ1-5 15 many TRBD1 TRBV19 TGTGCCAGTAGTATAAGCGGGACAGGGACTCAGCCCCAGCATTTT CASSISGTGTQPQHF
TRBJ1-3 16 NA TRBD1 TRBV9 TGTGCCAGCAGCGTAGACGAGGGGGCGCGGGGAAACACCATATATTTT CASSVDEGARGNTIYF
TRBJ2-3 15 NA NA TRBV19 TGTGCCAGTAGTATCGTTAGCGTCGGCACAGATACGCAGTATTTT CASSIVSVGTDTQYF
TRBJ2-7 14 NA NA TRBV27 TGTGCCAGCAAAATACAGGCGGGGTTTTACGAGCAGTACTTC CASKIQAGFYEQYF
TRBJ2-1 13 NA NA TRBV11-1 TGTGCCAGCAGCTTAGAAGGAGATCGACCACAGTTCTTC CASSLEGDRPQFF
TRBJ1-2 14 many NA TRBV2 TGTGCCAGCCGAAAATCAGGGCTCTCCTATGGCTACACCTTC CASRKSGLSYGYTF
TRBJ1-5 15 NA NA TRBV6-1 TGTGCCAGCAGTGAACAGGGTGGAGGCAATCAGCCCCAGCATTTT CASSEQGGGNQPQHF
TRBJ2-5 16 NA TRBD2 TRBV2 TGTGCCAGCAGTGCTTTTAGCGGGGGTACTAAAGAGACCCAGTACTTC CASSAFSGGTKETQYF
TRBJ2-3 16 NA TRBD2 TRBV7-2 TGTGCCAGCAGCCCCCAGAAGCGGGGGTTGGTCGGTACGCAGTATTTT CASSPQKRGLVGTQYF
TRBJ2-3 15 NA NA TRBV7-3 TGTGCCAGCAGCTTAAACGGGTTAAACACAGATACGCAGTATTTT CASSLNGLNTDTQYF
TRBJ2-7 14 NA TRBD1 TRBV7-9 TGTGCCGCGACCGGGACAGGGACAAACTACGAGCAGTACTTC CAATGTGTNYEQYF
TRBJ2-1 15 NA NA TRBV13 TGTGCCAGCAGCTTCGGAGGCCAGGGGTACAATGAGCAGTTCTTC CASSFGGQGYNEQFF
TRBJ1-6 15 NA TRBD1 TRBV28 TGTGCCAGCAGTTCAGGGGGCTCCTATAATTCACCCCTCCACTTT CASSSGGSYNSPLHF
TRBJ1-2 14 NA TRBD1 TRBV5-6 TGTGCCAGCAGCGGACTCCAGGGGGTCAACGGCTACACCTTC CASSGLQGVNGYTF
TRBJ1-1 17 NA NA TRBV18 TGTGCCAGCTCACCTCAGACAGTCTTCCAATTGGGCACTGAAGCTTTCTTT CASSPQTVFQLGTEAFF
TRBJ2-7 17 NA NA TRBV5-5 TGTGCCAGCAGCCAAATAAAAAGGGCCGCTACCAGGGGCGAGCAGTACTTC CASSQIKRAATRGEQYF
TRBJ2-3 16 NA NA TRBV4-2 TGTGCCAGCAGCCAAGAAGGGGTTCCACGCACAGATACGCAGTATTTT CASSQEGVPRTDTQYF
TRBJ1-1 12 NA NA TRBV30 TGTGCCTGGGACCGGGGTAGGACTGAAGCTTTCTTT CAWDRGRTEAFF
TRBJ2-1 14 NA NA TRBV2 TGTGCCAGCACCGCGTGGACTTCCTACAATGAGCAGTTCTTC CASTAWTSYNEQFF
TRBJ1-2 12 once NA TRBV7-9 TGTGCCAGCAGCTTAAGGGAGTATGGCTACACCTTC CASSLREYGYTF
TRBJ1-2 13 NA NA TRBV28 TGTGCCAGCAGTTCTACAGGTTCCTATGGCTACACCTTC CASSSTGSYGYTF
TRBJ1-1 15 few NA TRBV5-1 TGCGCCAGCAGCTTCTCCCACGGGTCTAACACTGAAGCTTTCTTT CASSFSHGSNTEAFF
TRBJ1-1 15 NA TRBD1 TRBV5-1 TGCGCCAGCAGCTTGGCAGGGGGCGCGAACACTGAAGCTTTCTTT CASSLAGGANTEAFF
TRBJ1-5 13 NA TRBD1 TRBV12-3/TRBV12-4 TGTGCCACCTCGACAGGGCCGAATCAGCCCCAGCATTTT CATSTGPNQPQHF
TRBJ2-1 13 NA NA TRBV11-3 TGTGCCAGCAGCTTAGGTCTCTACAATGAGCAGTTCTTC CASSLGLYNEQFF
TRBJ1-2 16 NA NA TRBV6-2/TRBV6-3 TGTGCCAGCAGTTACTCGGGGGTCGACAGGAACTATGGCTACACCTTC CASSYSGVDRNYGYTF
TRBJ2-7 15 NA NA TRBV6-2/TRBV6-3 TGTGCCAGCAGCCCGAGGGGGGGGTCTACCTACGAGCAGTACTTC CASSPRGGSTYEQYF
TRBJ2-6 15 NA NA TRBV6-4 TGTGCCAGCAGCGGCGGGCGCTCTGGGGCCAACGTCCTGACTTTC CASSGGRSGANVLTF
TRBJ1-3 15 NA NA TRBV28 TGTGCCAGCGTTCCAGGGGTGTACACTGGAAACACCATATATTTT CASVPGVYTGNTIYF
TRBJ1-2 12 NA NA TRBV19 TGTGCCAGCGGGGAGGGTGGCTATGGCTACACCTTC CASGEGGYGYTF
TRBJ2-1 14 NA TRBD2 TRBV5-6 TGTGCCAGCAGCGGGGACTACGCGGGGGATGAGCAGTTCTTC CASSGDYAGDEQFF
TRBJ2-2 14 NA TRBD1 TRBV5-6 TGTGCCAGCAGCTGGACAGGAAACACCGGGGAGCTGTTTTTT CASSWTGNTGELFF
TRBJ2-7 14 NA TRBD2 TRBV18 TGTGCCAGCTCACCCCCCGGGGGGGCCTACGAGCAGTACTTC CASSPPGGAYEQYF
TRBJ2-2 17 NA TRBD2 TRBV5-1 TGCGCCAGCAGCTTGGCACTAGCGGGGGCTGCCACCGGGGAGCTGTTTTTT CASSLALAGAATGELFF
TRBJ2-2 16 NA TRBD1 TRBV3-1/TRBV3-2 TGTGCCAGCAGCAAGAGAGGACAGGGACTCACCGGGGAGCTGTTTTTT CASSKRGQGLTGELFF
TRBJ1-1 14 NA TRBD1 TRBV19 TGTGCCAGTACCGGGACAGGGGGCTACACTGAAGCTTTCTTT CASTGTGGYTEAFF